A selection of T cell receptor beta chains follows, all from one sample in a study of glioma-infiltrating T cells. TCRdb fed the multiplex PCR reads into MiXCR, producing one record per CDR3 protein. This table holds about 190,000 distinct CDR3 sequences, about 31% found once. Specimen: glioma tissue, nonneoplastic brain tissue, or PBMCs (not recorded which). Source of these receptors: a human donor with low-grade glioma or glioblastoma, undergoing nonglioma brain surgery, or in good health (not recorded which). Both conserved end residues are part of each CDR3. The order of the fields is D gene, clone size, V gene, J gene, CDR3 protein, CDR3 DNA. The D gene is left open where the match is weak. Size tells how often a clone was seen (once, few, many) or the class of an expanded clone, and some rows leave it out.

TRBD1	NA	TRBV2	TRBJ1-1	CVSSEQGSRYTEAFF	TGTGTTAGCAGTGAACAGGGGTCGAGGTACACTGAAGCTTTCTTT
TRBD1	few	TRBV19	TRBJ1-2	CASLAGTGGVIYGYTF	TGTGCCTCTCTTGCCGGGACAGGTGGGGTAATCTATGGCTACACCTTC
TRBD1	NA	TRBV3-1	TRBJ2-5	CASSERQGPPRTQHF	TGTGCCAGCAGCGAGCGACAGGGACCGCCCAGGACCCAGCACTTC
NA	NA	TRBV7-3	TRBJ2-3	CASSSGTSNTQYF	TGTGCCAGCAGCTCCGGGACCAGCAATACGCAGTATTTT
TRBD1	NA	TRBV20-1	TRBJ2-3	CSAVGQGTDTQYF	TGCAGTGCCGTTGGACAGGGTACAGATACGCAGTATTTT
NA	many	TRBV4-2	TRBJ1-1	CASSQEGSARKTEAFF	TGTGCCAGCAGCCAAGAGGGATCAGCCCGGAAGACTGAAGCTTTCTTT
TRBD2	NA	TRBV20-1	TRBJ2-1	CSARPGLAGTYNEQFF	TGCAGTGCTAGACCGGGACTAGCGGGAACCTACAATGAGCAGTTCTTC
NA	few	TRBV19	TRBJ1-5	CASSIRTDLNQPQHF	TGTGCCAGTAGTATTCGGACAGATTTAAATCAGCCCCAGCATTTT
TRBD1	many	TRBV20-1	TRBJ2-5	CSGGTGGQETQYF	TGCAGCGGGGGGACAGGGGGTCAAGAGACCCAGTACTTC
NA	few	TRBV10-2	TRBJ2-1	CASSRLVRSEQFF	TGCGCCAGCAGCCGACTAGTTCGTAGTGAGCAGTTCTTC
NA	many	TRBV25-1	TRBJ1-1	CASSRGYTEAFF	TGTGCCAGCAGTAGGGGGTACACTGAAGCTTTCTTT
NA	few	TRBV11-3	TRBJ2-1	CASSFGGMGRNEQFF	TGTGCCAGCAGCTTTGGCGGGATGGGGAGGAATGAGCAGTTCTTC
NA	NA	TRBV7-9	TRBJ2-7	CASSLAGGPYERYF	TGTGCCAGCAGCTTAGCGGGAGGCCCCTACGAGCGGTACTTC
NA	many	TRBV6-1	TRBJ1-1	CASTGTLGGWTEAFF	TGTGCCAGTACCGGGACACTTGGGGGATGGACTGAAGCTTTCTTT
TRBD1	NA	TRBV30	TRBJ1-2	CAWSGTGLTYGYTF	TGTGCCTGGAGTGGGACAGGGCTCACCTATGGCTACACCTTC
NA	many	TRBV20-1	TRBJ2-3	CSARDRLDGSTDTQYF	TGCAGTGCTAGAGATCGCCTAGACGGGAGCACAGATACGCAGTATTTT
NA	NA	TRBV19	TRBJ2-1	CASSIGSTGPGLVSFNEQFF	TGTGCCAGTAGTATAGGATCGACAGGGCCGGGACTAGTCAGTTTCAATGAGCAGTTCTTC
NA	NA	TRBV5-1	TRBJ1-1	CASSPREVPFPMNTEAFF	TGCGCCAGCAGCCCGCGAGAGGTACCCTTCCCGATGAACACTGAAGCTTTCTTT
TRBD1	many	TRBV28	TRBJ1-1	CASSPPWTGRNTEAFF	TGTGCCAGCAGTCCTCCCTGGACAGGGAGGAACACTGAAGCTTTCTTT
TRBD2	NA	TRBV5-1	TRBJ2-2	CASSLEAGVIGGELFF	TGCGCCAGCAGCTTGGAAGCGGGAGTGATCGGCGGGGAGCTGTTTTTT
NA	many	TRBV28	TRBJ2-4	CASSFPGTAKNIQYF	TGTGCCAGCAGTTTCCCCGGGACGGCCAAAAACATTCAGTACTTC
NA	NA	TRBV11-2	TRBJ2-7	CASSSGLTTYEQYF	TGTGCCAGCAGCTCTGGACTGACCACCTACGAGCAGTACTTC
TRBD2	many	TRBV7-2	TRBJ2-3	CASSGSGSSTDTQYF	TGTGCCAGCAGCGGTAGCGGGTCTAGCACAGATACGCAGTATTTT
NA	NA	TRBV10-3	TRBJ1-1	CAIREGVFRTSVTEAFF	TGTGCCATCAGGGAAGGGGTTTTCAGAACGTCGGTCACTGAAGCTTTCTTT
TRBD2	many	TRBV6-2/TRBV6-3	TRBJ2-1	CASSNSGSNEQFF	TGTGCCAGCTCTAATAGCGGGAGTAATGAGCAGTTCTTC
TRBD2	many	TRBV4-1	TRBJ2-2	CASSPLAGGATGELFF	TGCGCCAGCAGCCCCCTAGCGGGAGGAGCAACCGGGGAGCTGTTTTTT
TRBD1	many	TRBV7-8	TRBJ1-5	CASSGGTGGRQPQHF	TGTGCCAGCAGCGGGGGTACAGGGGGCAGGCAGCCCCAGCATTTT
TRBD1	many	TRBV10-3	TRBJ1-4	CAISESGQGEEKLFF	TGTGCCATCAGTGAGTCAGGACAGGGTGAAGAAAAACTGTTTTTT
TRBD1	many	TRBV7-6	TRBJ2-1	CASSSGQGNYNEQFF	TGTGCCAGCAGCTCGGGACAGGGTAACTACAATGAGCAGTTCTTC
NA	many	TRBV27	TRBJ2-7	CASSFGLDYEQYF	TGTGCCAGCAGTTTCGGCTTAGACTACGAGCAGTACTTC